The source of this TCR beta chain is a study of shared clonotypes between healthy human individuals. General study findings and limits: Across four donors, naive CD4 shared 5% to 6.5%, naive CD8 3% to 3.5%, memory CD4 roughly 2.4%, memory CD8 around 0.42%. Clonotypes shared by all four donors outscored non-shared clonotypes in generation probability.

This CDR3 is built from 14 residues. Germline V CDR1 and CDR2: SEHNR, FQNEAQ (reference sequence). V was trimmed by 8 bases and J by 11 bases, leaving 22 bases between them. Remarks on this clone: Its antigen is still unknown.

The protocol was immunoSEQ multiplex PCR, while the TCRdb copy is restricted to in-frame clones and leaves out a portion. The repertoire has about 710,000 clones, 73% of them found once; the top ten carry 1.5% to 2%. The sequence came from a woman younger than 45 in good health. The gene calls are TRBV7-9 and TRBJ2-1, with D unresolved. The material sequenced was memory CD4+ T cells sorted from blood. Subset reported: CD45RA-negative fraction. The CDR3 DNA reads as TGTGCCAGCGGCGAATTTAGGGCCCCTAATAAGCAGTTCTTC. Amino acid sequence: CASGEFRAPNKQFF.